The TCR beta chain under discussion was sequenced for a study of shared clonotypes between healthy human individuals. Findings of the study overall: In having few donors, the study represented limited genetic and exposure-history diversity.

Each cell subset's genomic DNA was divided evenly among several immunoSEQ plates. How the authors handled the data: ImmunoSEQ junction-only sequences lacked quality scores, so their filtering differed. Repertoires were generated with immunoSEQ multiplex PCR, while TCRdb's copy carries only in-frame clones and drops some. That table gives V, J and clone size, and the DNA gave D and trimming. The sample records about 2.4 million clones, under 95% being singletons. Details on this clone: Its antigen is still unknown.

CDR1 SGHTA and CDR2 FQGNSA come from the germline V gene. Unmatched junction bases numbered 3, after V lost 2 bases and J lost 5 bases. This CDR3 has 16 amino acids. The TCR originated in a man between 18 and 29 years old in good health. Some clones in this sample may be carry-over from other donors' samples. The sample consisted of naive CD4+ T cells from PBMCs. Stated subset: CD45RA+ positively selected. The V call is TRBV7-2, the J call TRBJ2-1, with TRBD2 identical over 13 bases. The CDR3 sequence: CASSLRGTSGDNEQFF. CDR3 bases: TGTGCCAGCAGCTTAAGAGGGACTAGCGGGGACAATGAGCAGTTCTTC.